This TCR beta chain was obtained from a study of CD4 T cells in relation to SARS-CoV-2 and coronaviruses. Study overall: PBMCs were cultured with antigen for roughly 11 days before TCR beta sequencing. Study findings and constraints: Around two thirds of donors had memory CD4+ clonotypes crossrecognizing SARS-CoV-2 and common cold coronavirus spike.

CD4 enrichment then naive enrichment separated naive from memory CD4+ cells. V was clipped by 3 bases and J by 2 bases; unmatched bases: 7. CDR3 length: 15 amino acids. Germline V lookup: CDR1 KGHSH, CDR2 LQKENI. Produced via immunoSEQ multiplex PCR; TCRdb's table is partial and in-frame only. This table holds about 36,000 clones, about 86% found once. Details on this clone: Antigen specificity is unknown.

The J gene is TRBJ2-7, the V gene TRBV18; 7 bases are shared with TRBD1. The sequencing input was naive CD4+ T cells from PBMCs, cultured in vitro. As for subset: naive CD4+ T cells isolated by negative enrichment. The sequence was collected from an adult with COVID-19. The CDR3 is CASSPSQGPTYEQYF. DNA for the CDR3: TGTGCCAGCTCACCTTCACAGGGGCCTACCTACGAGCAGTACTTC.